Included here is one TCR beta chain sequence, with context. Its binding antigen is unknown. No quality values exist for individual bases; no much larger clone is one base distant. CDR1 DFQATT and CDR2 SNEGSKA are derived from the germline V gene (reference sequence). From the cysteine through the phenylalanine, the CDR3 covers 13 amino acids. Here the CDR3 DNA is all that survives: 39 bases in frame from base 1. Trimming removed 6 bases from V and 0 bases from J, leaving 9 bases between the germline ends. Sequencer: Illumina HiSeq 1500. The public reads were quality trimmed at Q25 with fastp and then assembled into clones with MiXCR by TCRdb, keeping productive beta chains. Each entry merges the rows of one CDR3 protein and shows their most common DNA and genes. This sample has 300,000 to 400,000 distinct CDR3 sequences in its table, and 20% to 25% of those were observed once. The ten largest clones take up 13% of the sample.

The data were taken from a study of T cell repertoires in cytomegalovirus infection (dated by TCRdb to about 2019). Study-level background: Alongside well-studied HLA-B-restricted epitopes, the peptide stimulations were aimed at recently identified HLA-C-restricted CMV epitopes, whose presentation resists viral immunomodulation. Donor HLA type was relevant to the analysis, because carriage of CMV infection together with the matching HLA type was indicated by public TCR beta signatures.

The paper as a whole reports these results and caveats: The ex vivo response was dominated by HLA-C-restricted CMV-specific TCR beta clonotypes, which also provided the single most frequent clonotype in two of eight donors. In both this cohort and an independent 352-donor cohort, the cumulative frequency of public TCR beta family members distinguished carriers of CMV infection plus the relevant HLA type.

The treatment or condition label here, explained by the study, means: in vitro stimulation with specific CMV peptide epitopes to enrich CMV-specific T cells. This chain joins TRBV20-1 to TRBJ1-5, and perhaps TRBD1 as D gene, on 6 matching bases. The material sequenced was cultured PBMCs, taken from culture after CMV antigen stimulation. This TCR was recovered from a human donor in good health (CMV status not recorded). Some clones in this sample may be carry-over from other donors' samples. The CDR3 loop reads CSAGGNSNQPQHF. In nucleotides, the sequence is TGCAGTGCAGGGGGAAATAGCAATCAGCCCCAGCATTTT.